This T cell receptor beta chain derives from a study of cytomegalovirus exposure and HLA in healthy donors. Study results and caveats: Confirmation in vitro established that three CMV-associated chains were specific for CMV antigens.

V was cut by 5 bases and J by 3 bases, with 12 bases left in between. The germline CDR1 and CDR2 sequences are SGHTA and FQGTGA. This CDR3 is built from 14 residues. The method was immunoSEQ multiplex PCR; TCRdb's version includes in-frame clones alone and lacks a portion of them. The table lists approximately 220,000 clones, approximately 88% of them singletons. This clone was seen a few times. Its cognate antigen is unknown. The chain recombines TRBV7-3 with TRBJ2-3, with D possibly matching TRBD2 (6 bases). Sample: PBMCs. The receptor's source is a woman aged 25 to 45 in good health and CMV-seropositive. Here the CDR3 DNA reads TGTGCCAGCAGCGTCCTAGCGAGTACAGATACGCAGTATTTT. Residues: CASSVLASTDTQYF.